This T cell receptor beta chain was obtained from a study of human T cells and chemical hapten exposure. Study-level results: Expanded TCR counts at PT1 went up together with patch test score, a positive correlation. There were significantly more large CDR3 similarity clusters among expanded TCRs than among controls.

V was trimmed by 11 bases and J by 5 bases, leaving 13 bases between them. The CDR3 loop spans 11 amino acids. This clonotype was found many times. Its antigen remains unknown. Time point meaning: patch test 2, 6 weeks after DPC sensitization. Sample treatment: therapeutic diphenylcyclopropenone sensitization with weekly scalp DPC. The library tagged individual cDNA molecules with unique molecular identifiers. TCRdb processed the RACE reads anew with MiXCR; each CDR3 protein has one entry. This sample carries approximately 89,000 distinct CDR3 sequences, 10% to 13% of them seen once, and the ten largest clones take approximately 2.3%.

This TCR derives from a young woman with alopecia areata. Some clones in this sample may be carry-over from other donors' samples. The rearrangement links TRBV23-1 to TRBJ2-7; a weak D match, TRBD1 (5 bases). TRBV23-1 is treated as an ORF (open reading frame) with a function not yet certain. The sample here was whole blood, taken in connection with sensitization to the hapten diphenylcyclopropenone (DPC). The CDR3 DNA follows: TGCGCCCTGGAAGGGGTCCACGAGCAGTACTTC. Protein sequence: CALEGVHEQYF.